This T cell receptor (beta chain) came from a study of cytomegalovirus exposure and HLA in healthy donors. Study information: Previous work identified 90 million to 130 million unique TCR beta sequences from 150 million to 200 million T cells.

This cohort consisted of healthy bone marrow donors. The germline gives CDR1 GTSNPN, CDR2 SVGIG (reference sequence). Trimming removed 4 bases at V and 5 bases at J, with 14 bases between. This CDR3 comprises 13 residues. The PCR used 60 Vbeta and 13 Jbeta primers. Assay used: immunoSEQ multiplex PCR; TCRdb lists only in-frame clones, some missing. The sample yields 150,000 to 200,000 clones, about 80% seen once. This chain links TRBV30 with TRBJ2-5, with a tentative D call TRBD1 (5 bases). The sample was PBMCs. The receptor was derived from a man younger than 35 in good health and CMV-seropositive. CDR3 coding DNA: TGTGCCTGGAACCCAGGGATTGGGGAGACCCAGTACTTC. Encoded protein: CAWNPGIGETQYF.